A single sample is the source of the 5 T cell receptor beta chains below, sequenced in a study of blood T cell repertoires in COVID-19. Only in-frame clones appear in the TCRdb table, and some are missing; sequencing was by immunoSEQ multiplex PCR. Of under 95,000 clones in the sample, around 79% are singletons; the top ten hold around 27%. Sequencing was performed on peripheral blood. These receptors originate from a man between 60 and 75 years old with active or convalescent COVID-19.

This clone came up a few times. The chain joins TRBV30 to TRBJ1-2; 11 nucleotides match TRBD1. V trimming: 5 bases; J trimming: 6 bases; junction bases outside the gene matches: 5. The CDR3 runs to 13 residues. Germline V gene data show CDR1 as GTSNPN and CDR2 as SVGIG (reference sequence). CDR3 coding DNA: TGTGCCTGGTTGGACAGGGGGCAGGATGGCTACACCTTC. This encodes CAWLDRGQDGYTF.

The rearrangement links TRBV7-2 to TRBJ2-5; a possible D gene is TRBD1 (5 bases). Trimming took off 4 bases at V and 2 bases at J, with 8 bases between the two ends. This CDR3 spans 13 amino acids. Germline loops: CDR1 SGHTA, CDR2 FQGNSA. CDR3 residues: CASSSTEQETQYF. Written as DNA, the CDR3 is TGTGCCAGCAGCTCGACAGAGCAAGAGACCCAGTACTTC.

This clone was detected only a few times. This chain joins TRBV5-1 and TRBJ2-2; D uncertain. This CDR3 spans 14 amino acids. The germline V gene encodes CDR1 SGHRS and CDR2 YFSETQ. V lost 0 bases and J 5 bases, leaving 8 bases between the germline ends. The CDR3, as DNA: TGCGCCAGCAGCTTGGACGACGGGACCGGGGAGCTGTTTTTT. Its translation is CASSLDDGTGELFF.

This chain joins TRBV5-5 and TRBJ2-3, with unresolved D. The CDR3 extends over 15 amino acids. The ends were cut back, 0 bases at V and 0 bases at J, with 8 bases in the middle. Germline CDR1 and CDR2: SGHKS and YYEKEE (reference sequence). The DNA for the CDR3 is TGTGCCAGCAGCTTGGCCGTGTCTAGCACAGATACGCAGTATTTT. Translated: CASSLAVSSTDTQYF.

The chain has TRBV7-9 and TRBJ2-7, with 8 bases matching TRBD2. V was pared by 5 bases and J by 2 bases, with 5 bases of the junction left unmatched. The CDR3 is made up of 14 amino acids. Germline CDR1 SEHNR, CDR2 FQNEAQ (reference sequence). Written as DNA, the CDR3 is TGTGCCAGCAGCCCCCGGGGGGGCGCCTACGAGCAGTACTTC. This encodes CASSPRGGAYEQYF.